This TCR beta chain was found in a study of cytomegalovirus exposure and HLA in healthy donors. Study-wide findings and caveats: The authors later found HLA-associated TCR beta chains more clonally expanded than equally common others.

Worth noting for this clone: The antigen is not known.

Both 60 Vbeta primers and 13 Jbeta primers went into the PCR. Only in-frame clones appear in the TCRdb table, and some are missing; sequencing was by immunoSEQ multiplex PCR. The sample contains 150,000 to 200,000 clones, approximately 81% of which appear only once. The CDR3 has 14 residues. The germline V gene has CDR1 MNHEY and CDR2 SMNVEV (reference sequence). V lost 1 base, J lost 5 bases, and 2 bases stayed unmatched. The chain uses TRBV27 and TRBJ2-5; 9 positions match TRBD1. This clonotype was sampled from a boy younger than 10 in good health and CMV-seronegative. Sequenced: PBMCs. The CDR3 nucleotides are TGTGCCAGCAGTTTATTAACAGGGGGCGAGACCCAGTACTTC. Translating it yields CASSLLTGGETQYF.